Each of the 27 T cell receptor beta chains below was sequenced from the same sample in a study of blood T cell repertoires in COVID-19. Generated by immunoSEQ multiplex PCR, the TCRdb table keeps only in-frame clones and is missing some. The data hold some 170,000 clones, with 65% to 90% observed a single time. The specimen was PBMCs or T cells enriched from blood (not recorded which). The receptor source for this set is a man between 45 and 60 years old who had recovered from COVID-19.

This chain joins TRBV18 and TRBJ1-1; 7 nucleotides align to TRBD1. The CDR3 contains 15 residues. Germline CDR1 reads KGHSH; CDR2 reads LQKENI. V trimming: 2 bases; J trimming: 8 bases; junction bases outside the gene matches: 11. In nucleotides, the CDR3 is TGTGCCAGCTCACCATCAAAGGGACAGACGTCGGAAGCTTTCTTT. This codes for CASSPSKGQTSEAFF.

The chain joins TRBV12-5 to TRBJ2-3, with 8 bases that match TRBD1. CDR3 size: 16 residues. The germline CDR1 and CDR2 sequences are LGHNT and FRNRAP. The V and J ends lost 6 bases and 2 bases, in that order; junction bases with no gene match: 10. The CDR3 loop is CASGLGQVINTDTQYF. CDR3 bases: TGTGCTAGTGGCCTGGGACAGGTCATTAACACAGATACGCAGTATTTT.

This clone was observed a single time. The DNA for the CDR3 is TGCAGTGCTAGTACGAGGGAAAAACTGTTTTTT. Translation: CSASTREKLFF. The chain couples TRBV20-1 to TRBJ1-4, with D unclear. The germline V gene has CDR1 DFQATT and CDR2 SNEGSKA (reference sequence). This CDR3 region has 11 residues. Trimming removed 3 bases from V and 8 bases from J, with 7 bases in between.

The chain uses TRBV19 and TRBJ1-1; no clear D gene. There are 13 residues in the CDR3. In germline, CDR1 is LNHDA, CDR2 SQIVND (reference sequence). V lost 3 bases, J lost 5 bases, and 10 bases lay in between. The CDR3 bases are TGTGCCAGTAGTATTCCGGGTTGGACTGAAGCTTTCTTT. The encoded protein is CASSIPGWTEAFF. Together with reference TRBV19 and TRBJ1-1, the CDR3 gives the full variable domain: DGGITQSPKYLFRKEGQNVTLSCEQNLNHDAMYWYRQDPGQGLRLIYYSQIVNDFQKGDIAEGYSVSREKKESFPLTVTSAQKNPTAFYLCASSIPGWTEAFFGQGTRLTVV.

In DNA form, the CDR3 reads TGCGCCAGCAGCCTCCCCGGGACAGGGAATTCACCCCTCCACTTT. Translated, it gives CASSLPGTGNSPLHF. The chain recombines TRBV4-1 with TRBJ1-6, with 9 bases matching TRBD1. Germline V lookup: CDR1 MGHRA, CDR2 YSYEKL. The CDR3 loop spans 15 amino acids. V dropped 4 bases and J dropped 7; count of bases not matched to a gene: 5.

The chain has TRBV24-1 and TRBJ2-3; D gene ambiguous. The germline V gene encodes CDR1 KGHDR and CDR2 SFDVKD. The CDR3 has 11 residues. V shed 6 bases and J shed 4 bases, with 4 bases lying between them. The CDR3 sequence is CATSRADTQYF. CDR3 bases: TGTGCCACCAGTCGAGCAGATACGCAGTATTTT.

V usage is TRBV4-2 and J usage is TRBJ1-4; 9 bases are a match to TRBD1. This CDR3 region has 20 residues. Germline loops: CDR1 LGHNA, CDR2 YNFKEQ. The V and J ends lost 0 bases and 8 bases, in that order; junction bases with no gene match: 19. This chain's CDR3 is CASSQDLNRGRGIDQEKLFF. The CDR3 nucleotides read TGTGCCAGCAGCCAAGATCTGAACAGGGGGCGAGGGATTGATCAGGAAAAACTGTTTTTT.

The J gene is TRBJ2-3, the V gene TRBV3-1 (or the pseudogene TRBV3-2); 10 bases align to TRBD2. The CDR3 is 17 amino acids. The trim removed 0 bases at V and 2 bases at J, leaving 5 bases unmatched. Germline loops: CDR1 LGHDT, CDR2 YNNKEL (reference sequence). CDR3: CASSQDLAGEFTDTQYF. The CDR3 bases are TGTGCCAGCAGCCAAGATCTAGCGGGAGAATTCACAGATACGCAGTATTTT.

J is TRBJ1-1 and V is TRBV5-4, with a tentative D call TRBD1 (6 bases). From germline, CDR1 is SGHNT and CDR2 YYREEE (reference sequence). Trimming removed 4 bases from V and 11 bases from J, with 18 bases in between. CDR3 length: 13 amino acids. The CDR3 region is CASSPEGRGQAFF. The CDR3 DNA reads TGTGCCAGCAGCCCCGAGGGCAGGGGTCAGGCTTTCTTT.

V is TRBV4-1 and J is TRBJ2-5, with 11 bases lining up with TRBD2. This CDR3 has 16 residues. V was clipped by 1 base and J by 4 bases; unmatched bases: 5. Germline CDR1 is MGHRA and CDR2 is YSYEKL. As DNA, the CDR3 is TGCGCCAGCAGCCAAGCCTCTGGACTAGCGGGAGAGACCCAGTACTTC. This sequence encodes CASSQASGLAGETQYF.

The rearrangement uses TRBV30 and TRBJ2-6; D is unresolved. CDR1 and CDR2 (germline): GTSNPN, SVGIG (reference sequence). The CDR3 has 14 amino acids. The V end lost 4 bases, the J end lost 0 bases, and 7 bases lay between the germline ends. This chain's CDR3 is CAWTQVSGANVLTF. In nucleotides, the CDR3 is TGTGCCTGGACTCAGGTCTCTGGGGCCAACGTCCTGACTTTC.

The rearrangement links TRBV6-5 to TRBJ2-7; 11 nucleotides agree with TRBD2. With 2 bases clipped from V and 3 bases from J, the junction kept 0 bases outside the gene matches. The CDR3 contains 14 residues. From germline, CDR1 is MNHEY and CDR2 SVGAGI. DNA of the CDR3: TGTGCCAGCAGTTACACTAGCGGGAGCTACGAGCAGTACTTC. Its translation: CASSYTSGSYEQYF.

In this sample, this clone turned up once. This chain connects TRBV3-1 (or the pseudogene TRBV3-2) to TRBJ2-7, with D uncertain. V was clipped by 4 bases and J by 7 bases, with 17 bases between them. The germline CDR1 and CDR2 sequences are LGHDT and YNNKEL (reference sequence). This CDR3 has 14 amino acids. Here the CDR3 DNA reads TGTGCCAGCAGCCCCGGCACCTACCCCGGGGAGCAGTACTTC. Residues: CASSPGTYPGEQYF.

The chain carries TRBV5-1 and TRBJ1-2; D is uncertain. Germline V gene sequence: CDR1 SGHRS, CDR2 YFSETQ. The CDR3 is 14 amino acids. V gave up 1 base and J gave up 2 bases, with 9 bases separating them. CDR3 nucleotide sequence: TGCGCCAGCAGCTTGTCGGGGATGAACTATGGCTACACCTTC. This encodes CASSLSGMNYGYTF.

The chain carries TRBV3-1 (or the pseudogene TRBV3-2) and TRBJ2-5; weak D call: TRBD2 (6 bases). The V end lost 4 bases, the J end lost 5 bases, and 20 bases lay between the germline ends. Germline lookup yields CDR1 LGHDT and CDR2 YNNKEL (reference sequence). The CDR3 is 16 amino acids. The DNA of the CDR3 is TGTGCCAGCAGCCTAACCCCTCCCGCGGGGTCTGAGACCCAGTACTTC. Translation: CASSLTPPAGSETQYF.

The V and J genes are TRBV6-5 and TRBJ1-4, with no clear D. CDR3 length: 15 residues. Looked up from germline, CDR1 is MNHEY and CDR2 is SVGAGI. Trimming stripped 0 bases from V and 1 base from J, with 6 bases between. The CDR3 DNA reads as TGTGCCAGCAGTTACTCCGGGATAACTAATGAAAAACTGTTTTTT. Protein sequence: CASSYSGITNEKLFF.

The chain combines TRBV2 with TRBJ1-5, with TRBD1 identical over 10 bases. This CDR3 has 14 residues. Germline V lookup: CDR1 SNHLY, CDR2 FYNNEI. V was pared by 4 bases and J by 5 bases, with 2 bases of the junction left unmatched. The DNA of the CDR3 is TGTGCCAGCAGTGGGACAGGGGGGGATCAGCCCCAGCATTTT. This translates into CASSGTGGDQPQHF.

In the case of this clone: Its ends do not fully match the called genes, so a read error is possible. This chain joins TRBV6-5 and TRBJ1-2, with D hard to call. The CDR3 sequence is 12 residues long. Germline-derived CDR1 and CDR2 are MNHEY and SVGAGI. CDR3 nucleotides: TGTGCCAGCAGTGACTCTACTTATGGCTACACCTTC. Translating it yields CASSDSTYGYTF.

V and J are TRBV5-4 and TRBJ1-2; 8 positions agree with TRBD1. After removal of 6 bases from V and 1 base from J, the junction contained 8 bases not matched to a gene. CDR1 is SGHNT and CDR2 is YYREEE in the germline V gene (reference sequence). The CDR3 runs 15 residues. The CDR3 sequence: CASNQGALRNYGYTF. In nucleotides, the CDR3 is TGTGCCAGCAACCAGGGGGCGCTCCGTAACTATGGCTACACCTTC.

V and J are TRBV7-8 and TRBJ2-7; the D gene is possibly TRBD1 (5 bases). V dropped 0 bases and J dropped 3 bases, with 9 bases sitting between them. The CDR3 runs 14 residues. CDR1 SGHVS and CDR2 FQNEAQ come from the germline V gene. The CDR3, as DNA: TGTGCCAGCAGCTTAGCCTCAGGGATCTACGAGCAGTACTTC. Its protein is CASSLASGIYEQYF.

The chain has TRBV19 and TRBJ1-1, with a tentative D call TRBD1 (6 bases). The V gene lost 2 bases and the J gene lost 3 bases, with 7 bases spanning the gap. There are 13 residues in the CDR3. The germline V gene has CDR1 LNHDA and CDR2 SQIVND (reference sequence). The CDR3 DNA reads TGTGCCAGTAGTATAAAGGGGGACACTGAAGCTTTCTTT. Protein product: CASSIKGDTEAFF.

This chain connects TRBV7-2 to TRBJ2-7; D unresolved. The CDR3 spans 13 residues. CDR1 and CDR2 from the germline V gene are SGHTA and FQGNSA. V lost 2 bases to trimming and J lost 3 bases, with 8 bases between them. The CDR3 DNA is TGTGCCAGCAGCTTATTGACGGGCTACGAGCAGTACTTC. Its translation is CASSLLTGYEQYF.

This clone has only a few counts. The CDR3 region is CASSPTSGDGDTQYF. The CDR3 nucleotides are TGTGCCAGCAGCCCGACTAGCGGGGATGGAGATACGCAGTATTTT. The chain links TRBV3-1 (or the pseudogene TRBV3-2) to TRBJ2-3; TRBD2 aligns across 11 bases. The CDR3 has 15 residues. Trimming removed 4 bases from V and 5 bases from J; junction bases left unmatched: 5. Germline V gene sequence: CDR1 LGHDT, CDR2 YNNKEL (reference sequence).

The chain uses TRBV6-5 and TRBJ2-1; tentative D call: TRBD2 (6 bases). CDR3 length: 16 residues. The germline V and J ends were trimmed by 4 bases and 6 bases, with 19 bases remaining between them. Germline CDR1 is MNHEY and CDR2 is SVGAGI. CDR3 coding DNA: TGTGCCAGCAGTTCCCGTAGTAGCGGCTTCTCCAATGAGCAGTTCTTC. It codes for CASSSRSSGFSNEQFF.

The rearrangement joins TRBV27 to TRBJ1-2; no clear D. Trimming cost V 3 bases and J 3 bases, with 11 bases left between them. The CDR3 is 14 amino acids. Germline-derived CDR1 and CDR2 are MNHEY and SMNVEV (reference sequence). CDR3 sequence (DNA): TGTGCCAGCAGTTTCGTGGGTGGAGACTATGGCTACACCTTC. It translates to CASSFVGGDYGYTF.

This clone has just one count. The chain recombines TRBV3-1 (or the pseudogene TRBV3-2) with TRBJ1-1; no definite D call. Per the germline V gene, CDR1 is LGHDT and CDR2 is YNNKEL (reference sequence). The CDR3 length is 13 residues. V was clipped by 5 bases and J by 4 bases, with 11 bases between them. The CDR3 protein is CASSNGGSTEAFF. In DNA, the CDR3 is TGTGCCAGCAGCAATGGAGGATCCACTGAAGCTTTCTTT.

J is TRBJ2-5 and V is TRBV18, with D perhaps TRBD2 (6 bases). V was clipped by 3 bases and J by 10 bases, with 15 bases between them. The germline V gene has CDR1 KGHSH and CDR2 LQKENI. The CDR3 length is 13 residues. In nucleotides, the CDR3 is TGTGCCAGCTCACCGGGACGGAGGGATATCCAGTACTTC. Residues: CASSPGRRDIQYF.